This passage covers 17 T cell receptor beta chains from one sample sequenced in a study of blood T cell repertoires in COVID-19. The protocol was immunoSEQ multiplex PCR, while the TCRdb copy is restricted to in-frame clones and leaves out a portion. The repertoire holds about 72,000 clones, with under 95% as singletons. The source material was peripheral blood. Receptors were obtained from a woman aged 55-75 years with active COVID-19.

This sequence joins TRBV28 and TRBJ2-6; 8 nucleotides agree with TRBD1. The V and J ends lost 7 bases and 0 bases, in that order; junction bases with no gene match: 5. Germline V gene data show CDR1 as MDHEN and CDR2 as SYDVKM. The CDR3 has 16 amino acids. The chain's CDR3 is CASMGQERSGANVLTF. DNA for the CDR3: TGTGCCAGCATGGGACAGGAGCGCTCTGGGGCCAACGTCCTGACTTTC.

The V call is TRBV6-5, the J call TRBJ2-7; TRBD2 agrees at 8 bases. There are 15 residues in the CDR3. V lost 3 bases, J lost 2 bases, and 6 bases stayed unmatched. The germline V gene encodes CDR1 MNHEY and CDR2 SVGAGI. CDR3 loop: CASSYSSGFPYEQYF. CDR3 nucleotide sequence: TGTGCCAGCAGTTATTCTAGCGGGTTCCCCTACGAGCAGTACTTC.

DNA of the CDR3: TGCGCCAGCAGCCAAGTAAGGACTAGCACCGGGGAGCTGTTTTTT. This encodes CASSQVRTSTGELFF. The V gene is TRBV4-1, the J gene TRBJ2-2, with 7 nucleotides matching TRBD2. The CDR3 is 15 amino acids. Trimming at V came to 1 base and at J to 4 bases, leaving 3 bases not matched to a gene. Germline CDR1 reads MGHRA; CDR2 reads YSYEKL.

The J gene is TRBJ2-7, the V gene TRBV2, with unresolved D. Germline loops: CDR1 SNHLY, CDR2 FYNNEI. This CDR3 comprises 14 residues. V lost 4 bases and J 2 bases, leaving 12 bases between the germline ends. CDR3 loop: CASSVGRVTYEQYF. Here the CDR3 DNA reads TGTGCCAGCAGTGTCGGTAGAGTCACCTACGAGCAGTACTTC.

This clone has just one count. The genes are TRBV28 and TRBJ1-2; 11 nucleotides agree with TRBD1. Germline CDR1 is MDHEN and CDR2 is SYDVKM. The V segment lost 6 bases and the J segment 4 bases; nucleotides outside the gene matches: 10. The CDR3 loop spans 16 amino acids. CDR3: CASSKTGQGALYGYTF. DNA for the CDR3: TGTGCCAGCAGCAAAACCGGACAGGGGGCTCTCTATGGCTACACCTTC.

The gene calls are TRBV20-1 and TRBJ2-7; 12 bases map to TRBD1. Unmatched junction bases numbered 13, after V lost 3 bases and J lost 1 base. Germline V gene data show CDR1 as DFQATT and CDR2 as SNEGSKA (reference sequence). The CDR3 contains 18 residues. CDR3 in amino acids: CSASLRGTGGLRSYEQYF. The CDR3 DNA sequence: TGCAGTGCTAGTTTGCGTGGGACAGGGGGCTTGAGGTCCTACGAGCAGTACTTC.

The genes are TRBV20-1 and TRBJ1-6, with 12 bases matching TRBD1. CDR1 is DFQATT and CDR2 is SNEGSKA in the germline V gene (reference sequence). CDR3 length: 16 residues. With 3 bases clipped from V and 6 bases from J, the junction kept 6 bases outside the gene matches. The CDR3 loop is CSASPWGQGANSPLHF. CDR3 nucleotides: TGCAGTGCTAGTCCCTGGGGACAGGGGGCTAATTCACCCCTCCACTTT.

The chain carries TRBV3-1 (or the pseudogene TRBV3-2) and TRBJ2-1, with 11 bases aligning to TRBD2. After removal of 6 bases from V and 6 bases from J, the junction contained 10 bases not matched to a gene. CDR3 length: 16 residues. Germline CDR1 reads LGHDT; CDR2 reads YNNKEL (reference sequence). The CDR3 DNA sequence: TGTGCCAGCAGTCGACCGGGACTAGCGGTATCCAATGAGCAGTTCTTC. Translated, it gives CASSRPGLAVSNEQFF.

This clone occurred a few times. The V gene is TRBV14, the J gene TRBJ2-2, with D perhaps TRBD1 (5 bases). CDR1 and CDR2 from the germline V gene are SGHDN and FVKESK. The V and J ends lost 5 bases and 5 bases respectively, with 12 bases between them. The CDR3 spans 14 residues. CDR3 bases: TGTGCCAGCAGCTCTCAGGGTGTTACCGGGGAGCTGTTTTTT. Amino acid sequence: CASSSQGVTGELFF. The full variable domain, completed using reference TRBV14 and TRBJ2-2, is EAGVTQFPSHSVIEKGQTVTLRCDPISGHDNLYWYRRVMGKEIKFLLHFVKESKQDESGMPNNRFLAERTGGTYSTLKVQPAELEDSGVYFCASSSQGVTGELFFGEGSRLTVL.

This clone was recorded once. The CDR3 region is CASSKGSGTGLYNEQFF. The CDR3 DNA reads TGTGCCAGCAGTAAGGGCTCTGGGACAGGCCTCTACAATGAGCAGTTCTTC. The rearrangement links TRBV27 to TRBJ2-1; 8 positions agree with TRBD1. Germline-derived CDR1 and CDR2 are MNHEY and SMNVEV (reference sequence). There are 17 residues in the CDR3. The ends lost 5 bases at V and 3 bases at J; junction bases unmatched: 12.

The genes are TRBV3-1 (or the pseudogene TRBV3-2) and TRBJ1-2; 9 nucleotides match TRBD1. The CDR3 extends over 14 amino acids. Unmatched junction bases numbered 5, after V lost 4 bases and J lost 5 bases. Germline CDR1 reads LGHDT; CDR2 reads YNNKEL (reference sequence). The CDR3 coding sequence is TGTGCCAGCAGCCCAACGACAGGGGGGTATGGCTACACCTTC. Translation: CASSPTTGGYGYTF.

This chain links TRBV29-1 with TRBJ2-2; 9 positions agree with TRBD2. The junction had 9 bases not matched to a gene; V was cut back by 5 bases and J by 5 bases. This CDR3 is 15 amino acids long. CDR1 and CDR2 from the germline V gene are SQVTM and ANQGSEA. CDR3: CSVTQGSGRTGELFF. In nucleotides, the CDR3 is TGCAGCGTTACTCAGGGTAGCGGGAGAACCGGGGAGCTGTTTTTT.

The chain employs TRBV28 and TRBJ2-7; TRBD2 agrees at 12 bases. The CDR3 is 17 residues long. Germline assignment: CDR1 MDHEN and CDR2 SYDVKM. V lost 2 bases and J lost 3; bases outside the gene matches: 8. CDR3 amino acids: CASSLNRGLAGNYEQYF. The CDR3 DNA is TGTGCCAGCAGTTTAAACCGAGGACTAGCGGGAAACTACGAGCAGTACTTC.

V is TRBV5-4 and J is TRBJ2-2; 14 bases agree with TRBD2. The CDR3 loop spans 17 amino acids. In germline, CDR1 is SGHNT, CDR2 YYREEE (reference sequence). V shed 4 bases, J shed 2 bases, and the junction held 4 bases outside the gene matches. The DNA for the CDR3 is TGTGCCAGCAGCGAAGGGACTAGCGGGGGTAACACCGGGGAGCTGTTTTTT. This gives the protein CASSEGTSGGNTGELFF.

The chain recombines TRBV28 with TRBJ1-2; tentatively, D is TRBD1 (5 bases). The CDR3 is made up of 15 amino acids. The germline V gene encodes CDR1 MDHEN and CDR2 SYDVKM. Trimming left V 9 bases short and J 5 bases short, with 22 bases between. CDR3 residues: CASIRGLGDSYGYTF. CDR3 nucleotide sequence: TGTGCCAGTATAAGGGGATTAGGGGACTCGTATGGCTACACCTTC.

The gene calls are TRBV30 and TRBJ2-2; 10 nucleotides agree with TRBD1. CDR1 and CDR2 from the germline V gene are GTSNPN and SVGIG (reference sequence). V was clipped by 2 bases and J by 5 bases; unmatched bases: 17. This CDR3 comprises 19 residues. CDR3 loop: CAWSNAGTGVGLGTGELFF. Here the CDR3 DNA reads TGTGCCTGGAGTAACGCCGGGACAGGGGTAGGCTTAGGAACCGGGGAGCTGTTTTTT.

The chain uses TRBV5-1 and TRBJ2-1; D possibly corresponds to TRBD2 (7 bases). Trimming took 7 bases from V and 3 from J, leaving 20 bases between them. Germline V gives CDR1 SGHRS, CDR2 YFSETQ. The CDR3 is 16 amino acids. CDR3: CASEQLGGTRYNEQFF. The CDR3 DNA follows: TGCGCCAGCGAGCAGCTGGGGGGGACACGCTACAATGAGCAGTTCTTC.